The TCR beta chain described here comes from a study of control samples from healthy donors and cancer patients. Trimming removed 4 bases from V and 0 bases from J; junction bases left unmatched: 11. The CDR3 length is 18 residues. Germline loops: CDR1 SGHNT, CDR2 YENEEA. Repertoires were generated with immunoSEQ multiplex PCR, while TCRdb's copy carries only in-frame clones and drops some. The table records some 120,000 clones, roughly 88% of them present only once. Sequenced material: blood. The chain joins TRBV11-3 to TRBJ2-1, with 8 nucleotides matching TRBD1. This TCR came from a man between 50 and 59 years old in good health. CDR3 in amino acids: CASSYDRGKGSSYNEQFF. The CDR3 bases are TGTGCCAGCAGCTATGACAGGGGTAAGGGGAGCTCCTACAATGAGCAGTTCTTC.